This TCR beta chain was found in a study of T cells after yellow fever vaccination. Study results and limitations: Although most clonotypes did not, a small share appeared in both CD4 and CD8 compartments. Once the booster was given, most primary-vaccination clones reappeared, at 95% to 98% for CD4 and over 85% for CD8.

Note on this clonotype: Its antigen is unidentified.

Universal primer sites and UMIs were introduced during 5'RACE template-switching synthesis of TCR cDNA. Each CDR3 protein gets one entry after TCRdb re-called the 5' RACE reads with MiXCR. Counted here are around 310,000 distinct CDR3 sequences, 8.7% occurring once; the ten biggest clones make up about 20%. The V gene lost 7 bases and the J gene lost 11 bases, with 18 bases spanning the gap. The CDR3 is 12 residues long. Germline loops: CDR1 DFQATT, CDR2 SNEGSKA (reference sequence). The specimen comprised PBMCs, sampled on the day of the first yellow fever vaccination. The chain joins TRBV20-1 to TRBJ1-3; D is unresolved. This clonotype was sampled from a man between 18 and 35 years old who received the YFV17D yellow fever vaccine. The CDR3 sequence is CSVLTKLAAIYF. Written as DNA, the CDR3 is TGCAGTGTTTTGACCAAGCTGGCCGCCATATATTTT.